This TCR beta chain came from a study of T cells in Graves' hyperthyroidism and ophthalmopathy. Findings and caveats of the study: Model predictions of ophthalmopathy came a median about six months before onset.

Amplified TCR beta CDR3 regions derived from RNA transcripts. HTBI primers were used for first-round RT-PCR of the TCR CDR3. TCRdb ran MiXCR on the multiplex PCR reads and lists one entry per CDR3 protein. The sample lists 490,000 or so distinct CDR3 sequences, 40% to 50% occurring once. With respect to this clonotype: Its antigen is undetermined.

Germline assignment: CDR1 SGDLS and CDR2 YYNGEE. The CDR3 runs to 14 residues. The V gene end was trimmed by 1 base and the J gene end by 10 bases; junction bases not matched to a gene: 4. This sequence joins TRBV9 and TRBJ1-6, with TRBD1 matching over 8 bases. The origin of this receptor is an adult woman with Graves' disease, either hyperthyroidism or ophthalmopathy (not recorded which). Input material: peripheral blood or thyroid tissue (not recorded which). CDR3 sequence reads: CASSVRTGRSPLHF. CDR3 bases: TGTGCCAGCAGCGTAAGGACAGGGAGATCACCCCTCCACTTT.